This is a list of T cell receptor beta chains from one sample in a study of CD8 T cells in Susac syndrome. TCRdb re-derived calls from the immunoSEQ multiplex PCR reads in MiXCR, one entry per CDR3 protein. This sample has 330,000 or so distinct CDR3 sequences; 89% occur once, and the top ten carry more than 0.15%. The sequenced sample consisted of CD8+ T cells from PBMCs. The receptor set was obtained from a human donor with multiple sclerosis. Each CDR3 is given with its conserved first and last residue. Each record gives: V gene, clone size, CDR3 length, J gene, D gene, CDR3 DNA, CDR3 protein. D genes are given only for firm matches. Size is omitted from some rows. Given values are once, few, many or a class for expanded clones.

>TRBV4-1|few|12|TRBJ1-2|.
TGCGCCAGCAGCCAAGGGGCCGATGGCTACACCTTC
CASSQGADGYTF
>TRBV29-1|.|14|TRBJ2-5|.
TGCAGCGTCGTCAACCCATACCCCACGGAGACCCAGTACTTC
CSVVNPYPTETQYF
>TRBV12-5|once|17|TRBJ2-7|.
TGTGCTAGTGGTTTGAGTGTCGGGGGAAGGTGGGGGTTCGAGCAGTACTTC
CASGLSVGGRWGFEQYF
>TRBV27|once|15|TRBJ2-7|TRBD1
TGTGCCAGCAGTATAACCGGGACAGGGAATTACGAGCAGTACTTC
CASSITGTGNYEQYF
>TRBV7-9|.|15|TRBJ2-1|TRBD1
TGTGCCAGCAGCTCGCCGGGACAGGAGACACTCGAGCAGTTCTTC
CASSSPGQETLEQFF
>TRBV20-1|.|17|TRBJ2-7|TRBD2
TGCAGTGCTAGCCCCCTGGGGACTAGCGGGAGGGCCTGGGAGCAGTACTTC
CSASPLGTSGRAWEQYF
>TRBV12-3/TRBV12-4|.|15|TRBJ2-3|TRBD2
TGTGCCAGCAGTTTAGGGACTAGCCGCACAGATACGCAGTATTTT
CASSLGTSRTDTQYF
>TRBV20-1|.|15|TRBJ2-1|TRBD2
TGCAGTGCTAGAGATCTAGCGGTCGATTACAATGAGCAGTTCTTC
CSARDLAVDYNEQFF
>TRBV14|.|15|TRBJ1-1|.
TGTGCCAGCAGCCAAGATGACTGGAGCAACACTGAAGCTTTCTTT
CASSQDDWSNTEAFF
>TRBV4-1|.|13|TRBJ2-7|.
TGCGCCAGCAGCCAGGGGTTAATCTACGAGCAGTACTTC
CASSQGLIYEQYF
>TRBV4-1|once|22|TRBJ1-4|TRBD1
TGCGCCAGCAGCCAAGATGAGTGGGACAGGAACAGAGGGATGAAAAATGAAATACGGGTGTTTTTT
CASSQDEWDRNRGMKNEIRVFF
>TRBV12-3/TRBV12-4|.|17|TRBJ1-1|.
TGTGCCAGCAGTTTAGCCGGTTTGTTGCGTATGAACACTGAAGCTTTCTTT
CASSLAGLLRMNTEAFF
>TRBV29-1|once|13|TRBJ2-7|.
TGCAGCGTTTCAATGACAGGAATCTACGAGCAGTACTTC
CSVSMTGIYEQYF
>TRBV27|.|15|TRBJ2-3|TRBD2
TGTGCCAGCAGTTGGGGACTAGCGGGTCCAGATACGCAGTATTTT
CASSWGLAGPDTQYF
>TRBV4-1|.|14|TRBJ2-7|.
TGCGCCAGCAGCCAAGCGTCACCTCCCCGCGAGCAGTACTTC
CASSQASPPREQYF
>TRBV27|.|16|TRBJ2-3|TRBD2
TGTGCCAGCAGTCTCCTAGCGGGGAGCGGCACAGATACGCAGTATTTT
CASSLLAGSGTDTQYF
>TRBV18|.|19|TRBJ2-1|TRBD2
TGTGCCAGCTCACTACCAGCTTGGGCGCTAGCGGGGGTCTACAATGAGCAGTTCTTC
CASSLPAWALAGVYNEQFF
>TRBV5-1|.|14|TRBJ1-1|TRBD1
TGCGCCAGCAGCAACGGACAGGGCCCGTATGAAGCTTTCTTT
CASSNGQGPYEAFF
>TRBV4-1|.|15|TRBJ2-1|TRBD1
TGCGCCAGCAGCCGAACAGGGGCAATCTACAATGAGCAGTTCTTC
CASSRTGAIYNEQFF
>TRBV7-2|.|16|TRBJ1-2|TRBD1
TGTGCCAGCAGCTTTGTTAGGGGGACAGGCGACTATGGCTACACCTTC
CASSFVRGTGDYGYTF
>TRBV7-2|once|16|TRBJ2-7|TRBD1
TGTGCCAGCAGCTTAGAACAGGACAGGGGGTCCTACGAGCAGTACTTC
CASSLEQDRGSYEQYF
>TRBV30|.|15|TRBJ2-5|TRBD2
TGTGCCTGGAGTCAAGGACTAGCGGGAGATGAGACCCAGTACTTC
CAWSQGLAGDETQYF
>TRBV6-4|.|14|TRBJ2-1|TRBD2
TGTGCCAGCAGTCTAGCGGGAGAGTCCGATGAGCAGTTCTTC
CASSLAGESDEQFF
>TRBV19|.|15|TRBJ1-2|.
TGTGCCAGTAGCTGGGGGCAGGGAACTAACTATGGCTACACCTTC
CASSWGQGTNYGYTF
>TRBV29-1|.|15|TRBJ2-1|TRBD2
TGCAGCGTTGAAGACCGCTTTCGGGAGGGGCATGAGCAGTTCTTC
CSVEDRFREGHEQFF
>TRBV12-3/TRBV12-4|.|16|TRBJ2-1|TRBD1
TGTGCCAGCAGCCCCGTGGGACAGGGGGCATTGAATGAGCAGTTCTTC
CASSPVGQGALNEQFF
>TRBV5-1|once|15|TRBJ2-7|TRBD1
TGCGCCAGCAGCGCCGACAGGGGGCTTCGATACGAGCAGTACTTC
CASSADRGLRYEQYF
>TRBV7-8|.|16|TRBJ2-7|.
TGTGCCAGCAGCTTAGCTGCCGCTCCAGGGAGGTGGGAGCAGTACTTC
CASSLAAAPGRWEQYF
>TRBV29-1|.|15|TRBJ1-1|.
TGCAGCGTCGACCCCGGGACATCTATGAACACTGAAGCTTTCTTT
CSVDPGTSMNTEAFF
>TRBV6-6|once|15|TRBJ2-5|.
TGTGCCAGCAGTTATAGCCGCGGGGCTGGAGAGACCCAGTACTTC
CASSYSRGAGETQYF
>TRBV7-2|.|16|TRBJ2-5|TRBD2
TGTGCCAGCAGCCTTGAGCGGGAGGGCCACGGAGAGACCCAGTACTTC
CASSLEREGHGETQYF
>TRBV29-1|.|15|TRBJ2-3|TRBD1
TGCAGCGTTGAGGGGGACAGGGGCCCTTCAGATACGCAGTATTTT
CSVEGDRGPSDTQYF
>TRBV6-2/TRBV6-3|.|13|TRBJ2-1|.
TGTGCCAGCAGTTACGGATCCAGGGGTGAGCAGTTCTTC
CASSYGSRGEQFF
>TRBV7-9|.|11|TRBJ2-7|.
TGTGCCAGCTCAGACACTGTCGAGCAGTACTTC
CASSDTVEQYF
>TRBV5-1|.|15|TRBJ2-6|.
TGCGCCAGCCTGGCTGAAGGATCTGGGGCCAACGTCCTGACTTTC
CASLAEGSGANVLTF
>TRBV6-1|.|16|TRBJ2-2|TRBD1
TGTGCCAGCAGAGACGGACAGGGGGCTGGGACCGGGGAGCTGTTTTTT
CASRDGQGAGTGELFF
>TRBV20-1|.|18|TRBJ2-7|TRBD1
TGCAGTGCTCAAGGCGGAGTAAGTGGACAGGGGGATCACTACGAGCAGTACTTC
CSAQGGVSGQGDHYEQYF
>TRBV19|.|16|TRBJ1-5|.
TGTGCCAGTAGTATAAGTCACTTAAGGGGCAATCAGCCCCAGCATTTT
CASSISHLRGNQPQHF
>TRBV6-2/TRBV6-3|.|15|TRBJ2-1|.
TGTGCCAGCAGTTACCAAGCCAGCTCCTACAATGAGCAGTTCTTC
CASSYQASSYNEQFF
>TRBV6-2/TRBV6-3|.|17|TRBJ2-2|.
TGTGCCAGCGCCACTCCGGACTTTGACCGTGTGGTCGGGGAGCTGTTTTTT
CASATPDFDRVVGELFF
>TRBV7-2|.|16|TRBJ1-1|.
TGTGCCAGCAGCTTAGCGCTTGTAGGGCCGGGGACTGAAGCTTTCTTT
CASSLALVGPGTEAFF
>TRBV6-2/TRBV6-3|.|15|TRBJ1-5|TRBD1
TGTGCCAGCAGTTACGTGGGACAGAGCAATCAGCCCCAGCATTTT
CASSYVGQSNQPQHF
>TRBV6-2/TRBV6-3|.|17|TRBJ2-7|.
TGTGCCAGCAGTTACTCGGTGGACTACCCCAGCTCCTACGAGCAGTACTTC
CASSYSVDYPSSYEQYF
>TRBV7-9|many|13|TRBJ2-5|.
TGTGCCAGCAGCTTACCAGGCGGAGAGACCCAGTACTTC
CASSLPGGETQYF
>TRBV27|.|15|TRBJ2-7|TRBD2
TGTGCCAGCAGTCTAGGGACTAGCGGGATCTACGAGCAGTACTTC
CASSLGTSGIYEQYF
>TRBV6-2/TRBV6-3|few|14|TRBJ2-7|.
TGTGCCAGCAGTTACAGGAACAGAGCCTACGAGCAGTACTTC
CASSYRNRAYEQYF
>TRBV11-2|.|16|TRBJ2-2|.
TGTGCCAGCAGCTTACGAGGAGGCCCAGGATCCGGGGAGCTGTTTTTT
CASSLRGGPGSGELFF
>TRBV30|.|17|TRBJ1-5|.
TGTGCCTGGAGTGTCCGATCTTCGGTCGGGCTAAGACAGCCCCAGCATTTT
CAWSVRSSVGLRQPQHF
>TRBV13|few|12|TRBJ2-7|.
TGTGCCAGCAGCTTACTGGGGGACGAGCAGTACTTC
CASSLLGDEQYF
>TRBV29-1|.|12|TRBJ2-1|.
TGCAGCGTTGACGGGGTGAACAATGAGCAGTTCTTC
CSVDGVNNEQFF
>TRBV29-1|.|16|TRBJ2-1|TRBD2
TGCAGCGTTGAAAAACCCGTAGCGGGTCTTAACAATGAGCAGTTCTTC
CSVEKPVAGLNNEQFF
>TRBV20-1|.|14|TRBJ1-6|.
TGCAGTGCTCTTCAGGGTTACTATAATTCACCCCTCCACTTT
CSALQGYYNSPLHF
>TRBV9|.|16|TRBJ2-5|.
TGTGCCAGCAGCCGTAGCATCGGTGCGCCCCAAGAGACCCAGTACTTC
CASSRSIGAPQETQYF